The sequence of this T cell receptor (beta chain) was determined in a study of blood T cell repertoires in COVID-19. Study as a whole: Collection of acute and convalescent COVID-19 samples took place in the United States, Italy and Spain.

Repertoires were generated with immunoSEQ multiplex PCR, while TCRdb's copy carries only in-frame clones and drops some. The data contain approximately 89,000 clones, just under 80% of them singletons. Seattle enrolled patients during active infection and tracked them longitudinally. The sequenced sample consisted of peripheral blood. The sequence derives from a man between 70 and 80 years old with COVID-19, enrolled during active disease.

The CDR3 sequence is CSVPGQGEDEQYF. CDR3 coding DNA: TGCAGCGTCCCGGGACAGGGGGAGGACGAGCAGTACTTC. The chain couples TRBV29-1 to TRBJ2-7, with 11 bases fitting TRBD1. The CDR3 extends over 13 amino acids. V trimming: 6 bases; J trimming: 5 bases; junction bases outside the gene matches: 6. The germline V gene encodes CDR1 SQVTM and CDR2 ANQGSEA.